These 25 T cell receptor beta chains were all obtained from the same sample, sequenced in a study of blood T cell repertoires in COVID-19 (dated by TCRdb to 2018 to 2021). Libraries were built with the immunoSEQ multiplex PCR assay. The source is immuneACCESS, and TCRdb retained only in-frame sequences with V and J called. Part of the clones is not carried over; for the studies checked, unresolved V genes explain less than half of this, and the remainder is unexplained. The sample table lists 25,000 to 35,000 clones, over 75% of them with a count of one. The top ten constitute about 7.1% of the sample. The sample consisted of peripheral blood. These receptors all stem from a man in his 60s with active COVID-19.

The table lists this clone with a few counts. This rearrangement joins TRBV9 to TRBJ2-1, with 8 bases lining up with TRBD2. CDR3 size: 16 residues. Germline V CDR1 and CDR2: SGDLS, YYNGEE. J lost 8 bases, V lost 4 bases, and 14 bases had no gene match. CDR3 DNA sequence: TGTGCCAGCAGCCTCTCCAACAGCGGGAGTACCTATGAGCAGTTCTTC. It codes for CASSLSNSGSTYEQFF. The full variable domain, in which reference TRBV9 and TRBJ2-1 provide the parts outside the CDR3, is DSGVTQTPKHLITATGQRVTLRCSPRSGDLSVYWYQQSLDQGLQFLIQYYNGEERAKGNILERFSAQQFPDLHSELNLSSLELGDSALYFCASSLSNSGSTYEQFFGPGTRLTVL.

V gene TRBV3-1 (or the pseudogene TRBV3-2) combines with J gene TRBJ2-5, with D unresolved. CDR3 length: 16 residues. Germline loops: CDR1 LGHDT, CDR2 YNNKEL (reference sequence). Deletions cut 0 bases from V and 1 base from J, with 12 bases between. In DNA, the CDR3 is TGTGCCAGCAGCCAAGATATCGGAGCAGTCCAAGAGACCCAGTACTTC. Translation gives CASSQDIGAVQETQYF.

This clone was seen a few times. The chain is built from TRBV12-3 or TRBV12-4 and TRBJ2-5; D not certain. The CDR3 sequence is 13 residues long. V was pared by 7 bases and J by 0 bases, with 9 bases between. CDR3 in DNA: TGTGCCAGCACCAGATCGTACCAAGAGACCCAGTACTTC. This gives the protein CASTRSYQETQYF.

The J gene is TRBJ2-6, the V gene TRBV19; 8 bases match TRBD1. The germline V gene has CDR1 LNHDA and CDR2 SQIVND (reference sequence). The CDR3 totals 18 residues. V was clipped by 5 bases and J by 3 bases; unmatched bases: 12. The CDR3 is CASSPLTGVTYGANVLTF. CDR3 sequence (DNA): TGTGCCAGTAGTCCCTTGACAGGGGTGACGTATGGGGCCAACGTCCTGACTTTC.

V is TRBV6-2 or TRBV6-3 and J is TRBJ2-3, with a possible D match to TRBD2 (7 bases). The CDR3 sequence is 17 residues long. Looked up from germline, CDR1 is MNHEY and CDR2 is SVGEGT. Trimming stripped 2 bases from V and 0 bases from J, with 15 bases between. Written as DNA, the CDR3 is TGTGCCAGCAGTTACCATACGGGGGGCCCTAGCACAGATACGCAGTATTTT. Amino acid sequence: CASSYHTGGPSTDTQYF.

The rearrangement uses TRBV11-3 and TRBJ2-5, with TRBD2 matching 10 bases. Germline lookup yields CDR1 SGHNT and CDR2 YENEEA. With 4 bases clipped from V and 1 base from J, the junction kept 3 bases outside the gene matches. The CDR3 length is 15 residues. CDR3 loop: CASSWGLATQETQYF. For the CDR3, the DNA is TGTGCCAGCAGCTGGGGACTAGCGACCCAAGAGACCCAGTACTTC. Full variable domain (outside the CDR3, taken from reference TRBV11-3 and TRBJ2-5): EAGVVQSPRYKIIEKKQPVAFWCNPISGHNTLYWYLQNLGQGPELLIRYENEEAVDDSQLPKDRFSAERLKGVDSTLKIQPAELGDSAVYLCASSWGLATQETQYFGPGTRLLVL.

This rearrangement joins TRBV7-3 to TRBJ2-2, with D perhaps TRBD2 (6 bases). V lost 6 bases and J lost 3, with 8 bases in between. The CDR3 has 13 residues. Looked up from germline, CDR1 is SGHTA and CDR2 is FQGTGA. The CDR3 DNA reads TGTGCCAGCAGGACGGGAGACACCGGGGAGCTGTTTTTT. It yields the protein CASRTGDTGELFF.

V is TRBV5-6 and J is TRBJ1-6; TRBD1 aligns across 9 bases. This CDR3 comprises 18 residues. Germline trimming cut 4 bases from V and 7 bases from J; bases unmatched to any gene: 15. Germline assignment: CDR1 SGHDT and CDR2 YYEEEE. This CDR3 is CASSPGGPGTGLNSPLHF. Here the CDR3 DNA reads TGTGCCAGCAGCCCGGGGGGGCCCGGGACAGGGCTAAATTCACCCCTCCACTTT. Full variable domain (missing parts from reference TRBV5-6 and TRBJ1-6): DAGVTQSPTHLIKTRGQQVTLRCSPKSGHDTVSWYQQALGQGPQFIFQYYEEEERQRGNFPDRFSGHQFPNYSSELNVNALLLGDSALYLCASSPGGPGTGLNSPLHFGNGTRLTVT.

The gene calls are TRBV6-1 and TRBJ2-6; D may be TRBD1 (6 bases). CDR3 length equals 19 residues. In germline, CDR1 is MNHNS, CDR2 SASEGT. The V end was cut by 4 bases, the J end by 0 bases, with 19 bases between. CDR3 bases: TGTGCCAGCAGTGTCCCTCCCGGGACGGGACACTCTGGGGCCAACGTCCTGACTTTC. Translation gives CASSVPPGTGHSGANVLTF.

The chain is built from TRBV19 and TRBJ1-4; 8 bases are shared with TRBD1. The germline V gene encodes CDR1 LNHDA and CDR2 SQIVND (reference sequence). The CDR3 spans 15 residues. With 4 bases clipped from V and 3 bases from J, the junction kept 4 bases outside the gene matches. The CDR3, as DNA: TGTGCCAGTAGTACGAGGACAGGGTCTAATGAAAAACTGTTTTTT. This codes for CASSTRTGSNEKLFF.

The chain combines TRBV11-1 with TRBJ2-7; TRBD2 agrees at 13 bases. After removal of 5 bases from V and 3 bases from J, the junction contained 1 base not matched to a gene. Germline lookup yields CDR1 SGHAT and CDR2 FQDESV (reference sequence). The CDR3 is 14 residues long. The CDR3 nucleotides are TGTGCCAGCAGCAGACTAGCGGGGGGCTACGAGCAGTACTTC. Its protein product is CASSRLAGGYEQYF.

The chain recombines TRBV5-1 with TRBJ2-6, with TRBD2 as a possible D gene (5 bases). The germline gives CDR1 SGHRS, CDR2 YFSETQ. The ends were cut back, 3 bases at V and 0 bases at J, with 13 bases in the middle. This CDR3 region has 17 residues. The CDR3, as DNA: TGCGCCAGCAGCTCACTGCCTCGGGACTCTGGGGCCAACGTCCTGACTTTC. Protein: CASSSLPRDSGANVLTF.

This chain uses TRBV11-1 with TRBJ1-1; no firm D call. Trimming cost V 4 bases and J 0 bases, with 6 bases left between them. This CDR3 region has 13 residues. Germline CDR1 and CDR2: SGHAT and FQDESV (reference sequence). CDR3: CASSSFMNTEAFF. CDR3 DNA: TGTGCCAGCAGCTCCTTTATGAACACTGAAGCTTTCTTT. The whole variable domain, filled in from reference TRBV11-1 and TRBJ1-1, reads EAEVAQSPRYKITEKSQAVAFWCDPISGHATLYWYRQILGQGPELLVQFQDESVVDDSQLPKDRFSAERLKGVDSTLKIQPAELGDSAMYLCASSSFMNTEAFFGQGTRLTVV.

Comment on this clone: A read error may produce the germline difference seen at one junction end. The chain has TRBV2 and TRBJ2-1; TRBD2 is a possible D gene (5 bases). The CDR3 extends over 11 amino acids. The V gene's germline CDR1 is SNHLY and CDR2 FYNNEI. In nucleotides, the CDR3 is TGCGAAAGCGGACTCAACAATGAGCAGTTCTTC. Its protein product is CESGLNNEQFF.

This clone was seen only once. The chain joins TRBV27 to TRBJ2-1; D is unresolved. This CDR3 spans 12 amino acids. CDR1 and CDR2 from the germline V gene are MNHEY and SMNVEV (reference sequence). Between the trimmed V and J ends, which lost 7 bases and 3 bases, there was a span of 7 bases. The CDR3 region is CASTGRYNEQFF. The CDR3 coding sequence is TGTGCCAGCACGGGTCGCTACAATGAGCAGTTCTTC.

There are a few counts of this clone. The J gene is TRBJ1-5, the V gene TRBV28, with D maybe TRBD1 (5 bases). From germline, CDR1 is MDHEN and CDR2 SYDVKM. Between the trimmed V and J ends, which lost 3 bases and 7 bases, there was a span of 13 bases. The CDR3 runs to 14 residues. CDR3 sequence: CASSFRQGWQPQHF. The CDR3 DNA follows: TGTGCCAGCAGTTTTCGGCAGGGCTGGCAGCCCCAGCATTTT.

The chain couples TRBV7-9 to TRBJ1-6, with TRBD1 identical over 9 bases. The CDR3 length is 16 residues. From germline, CDR1 is SEHNR and CDR2 FQNEAQ (reference sequence). V shed 5 bases and J 3 bases; nucleotides not matched to a gene: 5. The CDR3, as DNA: TGTGCCAGCAGCCAGGGACAGGGATTCTATAATTCACCCCTCCACTTT. It yields the protein CASSQGQGFYNSPLHF.

V and J are TRBV27 and TRBJ2-7, with TRBD2 identical over 10 bases. V lost 8 bases and J lost 4; bases outside the gene matches: 5. From germline, CDR1 is MNHEY and CDR2 SMNVEV (reference sequence). The length of the CDR3 is 13 residues. The CDR3 reads CASAGTSDYEQYF. DNA for the CDR3: TGTGCCAGCGCCGGGACTAGCGATTACGAGCAGTACTTC.

As concerns this clone: Within the sample, other DNA sequences also encode this same CDR3. This chain connects TRBV7-9 to TRBJ2-1; D not resolved. The germline V gene has CDR1 SEHNR and CDR2 FQNEAQ (reference sequence). V lost 1 base, J lost 12 bases, and 13 bases lay in between. The CDR3 spans 13 residues. CDR3 DNA sequence: TGTGCCAGCAGCTTAGGCGCAGGTTTCGGGCAGTTCTTC. Protein: CASSLGAGFGQFF.

The V gene is TRBV9, the J gene TRBJ1-5; 8 nucleotides align to TRBD1. Germline V lookup: CDR1 SGDLS, CDR2 YYNGEE. This CDR3 spans 14 amino acids. V lost 2 bases to trimming and J lost 6 bases; unmatched junction nucleotides: 4. The CDR3, as DNA: TGTGCCAGCAGCGTCGGACAGGGTAGTCAGCCCCAGCATTTT. It encodes CASSVGQGSQPQHF.

The rearrangement links TRBV28 to TRBJ2-1, with TRBD1 matching over 7 bases. V was clipped by 6 bases and J by 0 bases; unmatched bases: 8. Germline CDR1 reads MDHEN; CDR2 reads SYDVKM. The CDR3 covers 16 residues. The CDR3: CASSLGGSSSYNEQFF. DNA for the CDR3: TGTGCCAGCAGCCTAGGGGGCAGTAGCTCCTACAATGAGCAGTTCTTC.

The J gene is TRBJ2-3, the V gene TRBV4-2, with 7 nucleotides matching TRBD2. The length of the CDR3 is 18 residues. The ends lost 0 bases at V and 5 bases at J; junction bases unmatched: 14. Germline V gene data show CDR1 as LGHNA and CDR2 as YNFKEQ. The CDR3, as DNA: TGTGCCAGCAGCCAAGAAAAGGGAAGCGGGATGGTTAGAGATACGCAGTATTTT. Protein: CASSQEKGSGMVRDTQYF.

The V gene is TRBV25-1, the J gene TRBJ1-1, with TRBD1 matching 10 bases. The germline gives CDR1 MGHDK, CDR2 SYGVNS. The CDR3 is 17 residues long. J lost 2 bases, V lost 6 bases, and 12 bases had no gene match. The CDR3 sequence: CASRLTATGGINTEAFF. CDR3 coding DNA: TGTGCCAGCAGACTAACGGCGACAGGGGGCATCAACACTGAAGCTTTCTTT. The full variable domain, in which reference TRBV25-1 and TRBJ1-1 provide the parts outside the CDR3, is EADIYQTPRYLVIGTGKKITLECSQTMGHDKMYWYQQDPGMELHLIHYSYGVNSTEKGDLSSESTVSRIRTEHFPLTLESARPSHTSQYLCASRLTATGGINTEAFFGQGTRLTVV.

This sequence joins TRBV5-1 and TRBJ2-5; TRBD2 agrees at 9 bases. The CDR3 is 16 residues long. The germline V gene has CDR1 SGHRS and CDR2 YFSETQ. With 0 bases clipped from V and 5 bases from J, the junction kept 8 bases outside the gene matches. The CDR3 sequence is CASSLAGLAGWETQYF. CDR3 DNA sequence: TGCGCCAGCAGCTTGGCCGGGCTAGCGGGATGGGAGACCCAGTACTTC.

This clone showed up just once. This chain links TRBV11-3 with TRBJ2-1; 8 positions match TRBD2. The CDR3 has 14 residues. Per germline, CDR1 SGHNT and CDR2 YENEEA. Losses at the gene ends were 3 bases for V and 6 bases for J; bases not matched to a gene: 4. The CDR3 is CASSFGLARNEQFF. DNA for the CDR3: TGTGCCAGCAGCTTTGGACTAGCTCGCAATGAGCAGTTCTTC.